This TCR beta chain was recorded in a study of cytomegalovirus exposure and HLA in healthy donors. The CDR3 covers 13 residues. Deletions cut 5 bases from V and 9 bases from J, with 14 bases between. The germline V gene has CDR1 MNHEY and CDR2 SMNVEV (reference sequence). Details on this clone: Antigen specificity is unknown.

TCRdb keeps only in-frame clones here, not all; method: immunoSEQ multiplex PCR. Of 220,000 or so clones listed, about 90% were seen once; the top ten hold more than 0.85%. Findings of the study overall: For cytomegalovirus status, the classifier reportedly gave diagnoses with high specificity and sensitivity.

This rearrangement joins TRBV27 to TRBJ2-1; D ambiguous. The clonotype comes from a woman aged 18 to 35 in good health and CMV-seronegative. The source material was PBMCs. CDR3 residues: CASSQPYSLEQFF. The CDR3 DNA is TGTGCCAGCAGTCAACCCTATAGCCTTGAGCAGTTCTTC.